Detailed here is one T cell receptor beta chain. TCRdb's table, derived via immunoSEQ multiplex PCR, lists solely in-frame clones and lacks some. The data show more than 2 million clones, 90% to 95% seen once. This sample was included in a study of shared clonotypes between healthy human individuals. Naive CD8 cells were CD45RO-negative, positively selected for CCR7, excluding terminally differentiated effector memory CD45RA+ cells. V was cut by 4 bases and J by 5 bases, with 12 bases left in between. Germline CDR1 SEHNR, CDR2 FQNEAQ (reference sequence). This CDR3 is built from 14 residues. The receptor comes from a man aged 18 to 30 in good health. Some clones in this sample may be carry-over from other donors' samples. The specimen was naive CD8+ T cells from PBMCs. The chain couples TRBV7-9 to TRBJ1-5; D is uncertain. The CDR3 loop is CASSSTTQDQPQHF. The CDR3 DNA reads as TGTGCCAGCAGCTCCACAACGCAGGATCAGCCCCAGCATTTT.